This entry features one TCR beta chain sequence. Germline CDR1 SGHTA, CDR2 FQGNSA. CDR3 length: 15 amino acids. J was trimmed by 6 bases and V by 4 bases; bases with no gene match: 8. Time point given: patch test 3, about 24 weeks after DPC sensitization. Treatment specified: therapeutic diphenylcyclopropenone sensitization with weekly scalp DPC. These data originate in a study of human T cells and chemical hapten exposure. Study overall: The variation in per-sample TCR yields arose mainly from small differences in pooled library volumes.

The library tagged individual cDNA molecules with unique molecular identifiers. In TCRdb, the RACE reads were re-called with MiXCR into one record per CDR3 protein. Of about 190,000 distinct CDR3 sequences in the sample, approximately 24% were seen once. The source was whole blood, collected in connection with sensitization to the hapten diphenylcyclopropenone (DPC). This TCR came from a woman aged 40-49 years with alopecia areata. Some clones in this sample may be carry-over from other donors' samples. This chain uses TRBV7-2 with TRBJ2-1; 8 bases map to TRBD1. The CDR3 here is CASSSGGPTSNEQFF. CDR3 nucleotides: TGTGCCAGCAGCTCAGGGGGCCCTACCTCCAATGAGCAGTTCTTC.